These T cell receptor beta chains were read from a single sample in a study of identical twins. TCRdb passed the 5' RACE reads through MiXCR, listing each CDR3 protein once. Of 200,000 to 250,000 distinct CDR3 sequences listed, about 7% are singletons. These data also formed part of another study, on yellow fever vaccine responses in identical twins.

The source material was memory (CD45RO+) T cells sorted from blood. These receptor sequences come from a woman aged 18 to 35 in good health. Each CDR3 is given with its conserved first and last residue. Fields, in order: J gene, V gene, CDR3 protein.

>TRBJ2-3|TRBV3-1
CASSSSGGSADTQYF
>TRBJ2-3|TRBV5-1
CASSMGATQYF
>TRBJ2-5|TRBV28
CASRKQLQGGGGWETQYF
>TRBJ1-5|TRBV28
CASSFVRTEGNQPQHF
>TRBJ1-1|TRBV28
CASSPPLNTEAFF
>TRBJ2-5|TRBV5-1
CASSLAGLIQETQYF
>TRBJ2-1|TRBV11-3
CASSPPTSGRLREQFF
>TRBJ2-3|TRBV7-8
CASSLATIGISDTQYF
>TRBJ2-4|TRBV5-1
CASSMTDKNIQYF
>TRBJ1-4|TRBV20-1
CSARDRGTREKLFF
>TRBJ2-3|TRBV6-2/TRBV6-3
CASSHPGRSTSGVTTDTQYF
>TRBJ2-1|TRBV11-1
CASSYGLPGRRGYNEQFF
>TRBJ1-4|TRBV20-1
CSASSGGAEKLFF
>TRBJ2-6|TRBV19
CASSTDSSGANVLTF
>TRBJ1-1|TRBV5-1
CASRGRRDTEAFF
>TRBJ1-2|TRBV10-3
CAISEGQAYGYTF
>TRBJ1-5|TRBV6-2/TRBV6-3
CASSYGVEGPQHF
>TRBJ2-1|TRBV24-1
CATSDSRTSGRVNEQFF
>TRBJ2-2|TRBV28
CASSLSDRGKLFF
>TRBJ1-1|TRBV13
CASSLGQLGTEAFF
>TRBJ2-3|TRBV24-1
CATSDPAGGSSTDTQYF
>TRBJ1-1|TRBV15
CATSLGGTEAFF
>TRBJ2-7|TRBV28
CATRRQGAREQYF
>TRBJ1-2|TRBV12-3/TRBV12-4
CASGMGWRGYTF
>TRBJ2-1|TRBV7-3
CASSWGVGPYNEQFF
>TRBJ2-2|TRBV10-3
CAIKGSWAGELFF
>TRBJ2-4|TRBV9
CASSAGHKAKNIQYF
>TRBJ2-7|TRBV12-3/TRBV12-4
CASSLSGSAYEQYF
>TRBJ1-6|TRBV7-2
CASIEYSDYPGRHHF
>TRBJ1-4|TRBV29-1
CSVGNTPTTNEKLFF
>TRBJ2-5|TRBV6-5
CASSFGGQTQYF
>TRBJ1-3|TRBV7-6
CASSLAVPLQGYGNTIYF
>TRBJ1-1|TRBV29-1
CSVPGKNTEAFF
>TRBJ1-5|TRBV15
CATSGGYNQPQHF
>TRBJ2-5|TRBV3-1
CASSQLAQTETQYF
>TRBJ2-3|TRBV28
CASSFRSPGTDTQYF
>TRBJ1-4|TRBV20-1
CSARAGGALPNEKLFF
>TRBJ2-5|TRBV6-1
CASSPGGGGPGETQYF
>TRBJ2-7|TRBV12-5
CASGITFYEQYF
>TRBJ2-2|TRBV12-3/TRBV12-4
CASSPSGGVPGELFF
>TRBJ2-1|TRBV7-9
CASSSRTSPPGGEQFF
>TRBJ2-1|TRBV4-1
CASSSLPGGVGRDEQFF
>TRBJ2-1|TRBV7-9
CASSEQVSPYNEQFF
>TRBJ2-5|TRBV12-3/TRBV12-4
CASSLTSASGGQETQYF
>TRBJ2-2|TRBV7-9
CASSLELNTGELFF
>TRBJ2-1|TRBV3-1
CASSQSEGEQFF
>TRBJ2-1|TRBV10-3
CAISDPVRGHNEQFF
>TRBJ2-1|TRBV12-3/TRBV12-4
CASRPGSSYNEQFF
>TRBJ2-2|TRBV11-3
CASSWAGSTGELFF
>TRBJ2-4|TRBV20-1
CSASAGGYIQYF